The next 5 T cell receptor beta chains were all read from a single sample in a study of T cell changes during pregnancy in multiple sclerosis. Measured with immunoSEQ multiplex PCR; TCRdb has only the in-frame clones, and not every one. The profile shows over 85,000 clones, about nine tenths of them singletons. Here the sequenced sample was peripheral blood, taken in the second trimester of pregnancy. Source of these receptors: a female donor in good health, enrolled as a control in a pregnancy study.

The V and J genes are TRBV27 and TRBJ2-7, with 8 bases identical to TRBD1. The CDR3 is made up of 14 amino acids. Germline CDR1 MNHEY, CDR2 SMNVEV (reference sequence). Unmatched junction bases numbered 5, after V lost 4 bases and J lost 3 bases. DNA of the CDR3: TGTGCCAGCAGTTGGACAGGGTTGGACTACGAGCAGTACTTC. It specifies CASSWTGLDYEQYF.

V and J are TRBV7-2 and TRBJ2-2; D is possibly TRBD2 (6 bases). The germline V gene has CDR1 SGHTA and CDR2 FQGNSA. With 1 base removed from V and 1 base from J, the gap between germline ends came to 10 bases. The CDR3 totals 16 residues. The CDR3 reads CASSLDNSGNTGELFF. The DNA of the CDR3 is TGTGCCAGCAGCTTAGATAATAGCGGGAACACCGGGGAGCTGTTTTTT. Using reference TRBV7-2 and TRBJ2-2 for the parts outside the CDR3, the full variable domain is GAGVSQSPSNKVTEKGKDVELRCDPISGHTALYWYRQSLGQGLEFLIYFQGNSAPDKSGLPSDRFSAERTGGSVSTLTIQRTQQEDSAVYLCASSLDNSGNTGELFFGEGSRLTVL.

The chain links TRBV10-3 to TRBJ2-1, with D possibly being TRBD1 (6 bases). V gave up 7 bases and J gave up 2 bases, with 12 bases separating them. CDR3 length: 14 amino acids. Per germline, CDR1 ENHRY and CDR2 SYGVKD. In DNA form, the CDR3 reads TGTGCCATCACAGACAGGCCGACCTACAATGAGCAGTTCTTC. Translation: CAITDRPTYNEQFF.

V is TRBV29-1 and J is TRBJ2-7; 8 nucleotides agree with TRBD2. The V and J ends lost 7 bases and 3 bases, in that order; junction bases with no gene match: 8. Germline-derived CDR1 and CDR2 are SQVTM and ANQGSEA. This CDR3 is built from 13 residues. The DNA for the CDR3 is TGCAGCGCAGAAGCGGGGGCGGGCTACGAGCAGTACTTC. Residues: CSAEAGAGYEQYF.

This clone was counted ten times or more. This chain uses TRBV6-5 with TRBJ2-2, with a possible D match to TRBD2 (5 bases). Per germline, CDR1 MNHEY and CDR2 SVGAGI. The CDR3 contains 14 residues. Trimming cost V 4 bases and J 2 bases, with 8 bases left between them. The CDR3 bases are TGTGCCAGCAGTTCCCGGACTAACACCGGGGAGCTGTTTTTT. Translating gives CASSSRTNTGELFF.